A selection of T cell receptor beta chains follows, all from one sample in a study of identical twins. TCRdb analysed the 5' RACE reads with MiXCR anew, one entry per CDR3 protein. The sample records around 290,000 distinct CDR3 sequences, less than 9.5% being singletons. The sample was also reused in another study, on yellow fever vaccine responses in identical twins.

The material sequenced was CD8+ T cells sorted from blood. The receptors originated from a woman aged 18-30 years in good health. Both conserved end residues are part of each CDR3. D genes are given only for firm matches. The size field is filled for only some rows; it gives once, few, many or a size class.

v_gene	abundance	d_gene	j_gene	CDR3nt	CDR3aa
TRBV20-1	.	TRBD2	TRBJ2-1	TGCAGTGCCACAGGGGTAGCGGGAGAGGAGATCAATGAGCAGTTCTTC	CSATGVAGEEINEQFF
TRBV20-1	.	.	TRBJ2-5	TGCAGTGCTCCTCTTTGGGCCGCCGGGGAAGAGACCCAGTACTTC	CSAPLWAAGEETQYF
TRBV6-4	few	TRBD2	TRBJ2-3	TGTGCCAGCAGTGAAAGGGGACTAATCACAGATACGCAGTATTTT	CASSERGLITDTQYF
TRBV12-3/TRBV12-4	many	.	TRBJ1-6	TGTGCCAGCAGCTCAAGAGGACGGGGGATTTACTCACCCCTCCACTTT	CASSSRGRGIYSPLHF
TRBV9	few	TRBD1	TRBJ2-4	TGTGCCAGCAGCGGGACAGGGACGACAAACATTCAGTACTTC	CASSGTGTTNIQYF
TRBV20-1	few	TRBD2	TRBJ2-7	TGCAGTGCTAGAGGCCGGGAGGGCTACGAGCAGTACTTC	CSARGREGYEQYF
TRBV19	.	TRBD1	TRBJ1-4	TGTGCCAGTAGGGAACGGACAGGGGGCGATGAAAAACTGTTTTTT	CASRERTGGDEKLFF
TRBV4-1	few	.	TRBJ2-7	TGCGCCAGCAGCCAAGAGAGCAGGGCCTACGAGCAGTACTTC	CASSQESRAYEQYF
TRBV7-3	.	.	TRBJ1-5	TGTGCCAGCGGCACGGAAACACTCAATCAGCCCCAGCATTTT	CASGTETLNQPQHF
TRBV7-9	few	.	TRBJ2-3	TGTGCCAGCAGCCACGATTTGAGGGGGAGCACAGATACGCAGTATTTT	CASSHDLRGSTDTQYF
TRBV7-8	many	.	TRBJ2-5	TGTGCCAGCAGCTTAGCCGGCCAGAAAGAGACCCAGTACTTC	CASSLAGQKETQYF
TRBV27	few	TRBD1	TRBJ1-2	TGTGCCAGCAGTCTTACAGGGGTCCCCTATGGCTACACCTTC	CASSLTGVPYGYTF
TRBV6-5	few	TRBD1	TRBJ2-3	TGTGCCAGCAGTTACGCACAGGGGGCAGATACGCAGTATTTT	CASSYAQGADTQYF
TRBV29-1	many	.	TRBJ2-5	TGCAGCGTTGAAACAGGATCTTCAGGAGAGACCCAGTACTTC	CSVETGSSGETQYF
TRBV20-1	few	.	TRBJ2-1	TGCAGTGCCCGGAGCGGACAACACTCCTACAATGAGCAGTTCTTC	CSARSGQHSYNEQFF
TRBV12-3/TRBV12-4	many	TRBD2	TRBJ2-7	TGTGCCAGCAGTCGGAGTCTAGCGGGAGTCCCCTACGAGCAGTACTTC	CASSRSLAGVPYEQYF